These 11 T cell receptor beta chains were all obtained from the same sample, sequenced in a study of technical replicates of blood from a handful of donors. The protocol was immunoSEQ multiplex PCR, while the TCRdb copy is restricted to in-frame clones and leaves out a portion. This table holds roughly 70,000 clones, 90% to 95% found once. Specimen: PBMCs. All receptors derive from a human donor in good health. Some clones in this sample may be carry-over from other donors' samples.

This clone was counted a single time. The rearrangement joins TRBV5-1 to TRBJ1-1; no clear D. The CDR3 sequence is 14 residues long. Trimming removed 6 bases from V and 1 base from J, with 13 bases in between. In germline, CDR1 is SGHRS, CDR2 YFSETQ. The CDR3 coding sequence is TGCGCCAGCACTCACCGGGATAAGAACACTGAAGCTTTCTTT. This sequence encodes CASTHRDKNTEAFF.

The chain employs TRBV6-5 and TRBJ2-2; a possible D gene is TRBD2 (6 bases). The germline V gene has CDR1 MNHEY and CDR2 SVGAGI. This CDR3 is built from 15 residues. The V and J ends lost 1 base and 5 bases respectively, with 11 bases between them. CDR3 sequence: CASSYLTGGTGELFF. The CDR3 DNA is TGTGCCAGCAGTTACTTGACCGGAGGGACCGGGGAGCTGTTTTTT.

The chain employs TRBV5-4 and TRBJ2-3; TRBD2 aligns across 7 bases. V was pared by 2 bases and J by 0 bases, with 3 bases of the junction left unmatched. The CDR3 covers 15 residues. CDR1 and CDR2 (germline): SGHNT, YYREEE (reference sequence). CDR3 residues: CASSFGGSSTDTQYF. The CDR3 DNA sequence: TGTGCCAGCAGCTTTGGCGGGAGTAGCACAGATACGCAGTATTTT.

The chain joins TRBV11-2 to TRBJ1-3, with D possibly being TRBD1 (5 bases). Trimming cost V 1 base and J 4 bases, with 11 bases left between them. CDR1 and CDR2 from the germline V gene are SGHAT and FQNNGV. The CDR3 totals 15 residues. This CDR3 reads CASSLVAGIGNTIYF. CDR3 DNA: TGTGCCAGCAGCTTAGTGGCAGGGATCGGAAACACCATATATTTT. Full variable domain (missing parts from reference TRBV11-2 and TRBJ1-3): EAGVAQSPRYKIIEKRQSVAFWCNPISGHATLYWYQQILGQGPKLLIQFQNNGVVDDSQLPKDRFSAERLKGVDSTLKIQPAKLEDSAVYLCASSLVAGIGNTIYFGEGSWLTVV.

The chain couples TRBV6-1 to TRBJ2-7, with D maybe TRBD2 (6 bases). Trimming stripped 1 base from V and 5 bases from J, with 12 bases between. Germline V gene lookup returns CDR1 MNHNS and CDR2 SASEGT. The CDR3 sequence is 14 residues long. CDR3 sequence: CASSEDPGRNEQYF. In nucleotides, the CDR3 is TGTGCCAGCAGTGAAGATCCAGGGAGGAACGAGCAGTACTTC.

The rearrangement links TRBV6-6 to TRBJ2-7; tentative D call: TRBD1 (5 bases). This CDR3 has 13 residues. The germline V gene has CDR1 MNHNY and CDR2 SVGAGI (reference sequence). The V end was cut by 0 bases, the J end by 4 bases, with 7 bases between. The DNA for the CDR3 is TGTGCCAGCAGTTACTCCCAGGGTTACGAGCAGTACTTC. Protein sequence: CASSYSQGYEQYF.

This chain connects TRBV6-1 to TRBJ2-7; no definite D call. The CDR3 consists of 13 residues. Between the trimmed V and J ends, which lost 10 bases and 0 bases, there was a span of 13 bases. Germline V CDR1 and CDR2: MNHNS, SASEGT. CDR3 protein: CATDGRDSYEQYF. The CDR3 DNA reads TGTGCCACCGATGGCCGTGACTCCTACGAGCAGTACTTC.

J is TRBJ2-1 and V is TRBV7-2; TRBD2 matches at 9 bases. Trimming at V came to 1 base and at J to 0 bases, leaving 1 base not matched to a gene. Looked up from germline, CDR1 is SGHTA and CDR2 is FQGNSA. This CDR3 is built from 16 residues. This chain's CDR3 is CASSLELAGSYNEQFF. For the CDR3, the DNA is TGTGCCAGCAGCTTAGAACTAGCGGGCTCCTACAATGAGCAGTTCTTC.

The chain is built from TRBV29-1 and TRBJ1-1, with 8 bases fitting TRBD1. CDR1 and CDR2 from the germline V gene are SQVTM and ANQGSEA. There are 15 residues in the CDR3. With V trimmed by 5 bases and J by 2 bases, 10 bases remained unmatched. CDR3: CSVQVAGGTNTEAFF. Here the CDR3 DNA reads TGCAGCGTTCAAGTCGCAGGGGGCACTAACACTGAAGCTTTCTTT.

The V gene is TRBV4-3, the J gene TRBJ2-1, with no clear D. The CDR3 runs to 17 residues. Trimming removed 0 bases from V and 1 base from J, with 13 bases in between. Germline values: CDR1 LGHNA, CDR2 YSLEER. Here the CDR3 DNA reads TGCGCCAGCAGCCAAGATATCGCGCGCGCTTCCTACAATGAGCAGTTCTTC. Its protein product is CASSQDIARASYNEQFF.

The chain recombines TRBV7-2 with TRBJ1-1; D unclear. CDR3 length equals 15 residues. The V gene's germline CDR1 is SGHTA and CDR2 FQGNSA. V was clipped by 3 bases and J by 4 bases, with 15 bases between them. As DNA, the CDR3 is TGTGCCAGCAGCTTGGGTCCAGGTTTGGGCACTGAAGCTTTCTTT. Amino acid sequence: CASSLGPGLGTEAFF.